The clone carrying this T cell receptor beta chain was recorded once. The data are from a study of blood T cell repertoires in COVID-19. The wider study: Material from acute and convalescent COVID-19 was sourced from the United States, Italy and Spain. From T cells, B-cell-depleted T cells, or PBMCs came the material, which was cDNA or gDNA.

Original data processing: Amplifying reference gene primers gave estimates of nucleated cell counts. Data came from immunoSEQ multiplex PCR; TCRdb stores just in-frame clones and leaves some out. The V and J calls and the clone size are those of that table, but D and trimming were determined from the DNA. The sample holds about 120,000 clones, around nine tenths seen once. CDR1 and CDR2 (germline): SGHRS, YFSETQ. Trimming removed 4 bases from V and 8 bases from J; junction bases left unmatched: 15. This CDR3 contains 16 residues. The sequenced sample consisted of peripheral blood. The chain joins TRBV5-1 to TRBJ1-1, with 9 bases fitting TRBD1. This sequence was found in a man in his fifties or sixties with active COVID-19. CDR3 bases: TGCGCCAGCAGCCCTGGGGGAACAGGGGGCACTGGAGAAGCTTTCTTT. Translated, it gives CASSPGGTGGTGEAFF.